This T cell receptor (beta chain) was retrieved from a study of T cells after posttransplantation cyclophosphamide. Study-level results: Tissue-infiltrating T cells from skin or gut overlapped little with blood T cells. Recipient CMV seropositivity and CMV reactivation strongly tracked TRB clonality. Donor-recipient repertoire similarity was low at 1-2 months, rising over year one.

On the day of bone marrow donation, the related graft donor provided peripheral blood. Generated by immunoSEQ multiplex PCR, the TCRdb table keeps only in-frame clones and is missing some. This set yields about 30,000 clones and no singletons; the top ten hold about 2.9%. This clone was counted ten times or more. No antigen is known for it. The source material was PBMCs. The receptor's source is a woman aged 60-75 years in good health, CMV-negative, and a related stem cell transplant donor.

CDR3 DNA sequence: TGCGCCAGCAGCTATATACAGGGACCCACTGAAGCTTTCTTT. Amino acids: CASSYIQGPTEAFF. The V call is TRBV5-1, the J call TRBJ1-1; D possibly corresponds to TRBD1 (6 bases). The CDR3 covers 14 residues. Germline V gene data show CDR1 as SGHRS and CDR2 as YFSETQ. V lost 3 bases, J lost 4 bases, and 13 bases lay in between.